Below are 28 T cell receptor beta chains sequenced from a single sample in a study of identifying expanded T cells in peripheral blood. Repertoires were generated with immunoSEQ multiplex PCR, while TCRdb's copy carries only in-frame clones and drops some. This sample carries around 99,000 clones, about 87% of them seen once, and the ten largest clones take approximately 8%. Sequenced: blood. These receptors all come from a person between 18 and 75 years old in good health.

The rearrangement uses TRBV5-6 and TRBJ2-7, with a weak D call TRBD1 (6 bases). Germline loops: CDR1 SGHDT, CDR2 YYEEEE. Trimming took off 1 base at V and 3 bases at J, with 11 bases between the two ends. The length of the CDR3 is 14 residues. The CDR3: CASSLTGLIYEQYF. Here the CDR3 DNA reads TGTGCCAGCAGCTTGACAGGGCTAATCTACGAGCAGTACTTC.

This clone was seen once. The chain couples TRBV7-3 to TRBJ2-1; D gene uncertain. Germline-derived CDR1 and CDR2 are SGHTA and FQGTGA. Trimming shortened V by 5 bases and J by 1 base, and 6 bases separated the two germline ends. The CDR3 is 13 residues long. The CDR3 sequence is CASSTTSYNEQFF. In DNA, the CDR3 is TGTGCCAGCAGCACTACTTCCTACAATGAGCAGTTCTTC. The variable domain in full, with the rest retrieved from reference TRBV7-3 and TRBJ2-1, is GAGVSQTPSNKVTEKGKYVELRCDPISGHTALYWYRQSLGQGPEFLIYFQGTGAADDSGLPNDRFFAVRPEGSVSTLKIQRTERGDSAVYLCASSTTSYNEQFFGPGTRLTVL.

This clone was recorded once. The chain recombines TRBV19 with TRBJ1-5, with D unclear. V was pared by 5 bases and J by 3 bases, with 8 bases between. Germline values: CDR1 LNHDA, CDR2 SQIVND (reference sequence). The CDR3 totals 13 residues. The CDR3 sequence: CASSAGINQPQHF. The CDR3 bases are TGTGCCAGTAGTGCGGGGATCAATCAGCCCCAGCATTTT.

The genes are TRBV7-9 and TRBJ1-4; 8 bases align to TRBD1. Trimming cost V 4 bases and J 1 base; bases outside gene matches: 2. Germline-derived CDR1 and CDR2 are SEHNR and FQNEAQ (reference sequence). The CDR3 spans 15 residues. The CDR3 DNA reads TGTGCCAGCAGCTCCGGACAGGGAACTAATGAAAAACTGTTTTTT. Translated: CASSSGQGTNEKLFF.

CDR3 DNA sequence: TGCGCCAGCAGCTTGGCCGATGGGACGGCCCAAGCTTTCTTT. Translation: CASSLADGTAQAFF. This chain joins TRBV5-1 and TRBJ1-1, with a weak D call TRBD1 (5 bases). The germline V gene encodes CDR1 SGHRS and CDR2 YFSETQ. CDR3 length equals 14 residues. Between the trimmed V and J ends, which lost 0 bases and 9 bases, there was a span of 15 bases.

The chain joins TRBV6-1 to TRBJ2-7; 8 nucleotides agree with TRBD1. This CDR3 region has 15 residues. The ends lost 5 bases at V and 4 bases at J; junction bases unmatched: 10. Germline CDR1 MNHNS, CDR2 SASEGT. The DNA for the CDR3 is TGTGCCAGCAGTTCCAGGACAGGGTTGGGTTACGAGCAGTACTTC. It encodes CASSSRTGLGYEQYF.

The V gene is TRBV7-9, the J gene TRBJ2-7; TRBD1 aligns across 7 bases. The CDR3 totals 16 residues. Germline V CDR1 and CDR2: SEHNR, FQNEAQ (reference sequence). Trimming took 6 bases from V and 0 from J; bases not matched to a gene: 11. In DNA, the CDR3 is TGTGCCAGCAGTCTAAGCGACAGGGTAAGCTCCTACGAGCAGTACTTC. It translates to CASSLSDRVSSYEQYF.

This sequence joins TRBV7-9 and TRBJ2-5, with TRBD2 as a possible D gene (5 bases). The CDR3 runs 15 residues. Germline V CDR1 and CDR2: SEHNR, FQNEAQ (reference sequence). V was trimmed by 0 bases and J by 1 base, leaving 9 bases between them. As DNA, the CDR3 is TGTGCCAGCAGCTTAGCTAGCGTACTCCAAGAGACCCAGTACTTC. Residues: CASSLASVLQETQYF. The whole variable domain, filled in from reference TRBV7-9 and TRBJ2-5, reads DTGVSQNPRHKITKRGQNVTFRCDPISEHNRLYWYRQTLGQGPEFLTYFQNEAQLEKSRLLSDRFSAERPKGSFSTLEIQRTEQGDSAMYLCASSLASVLQETQYFGPGTRLLVL.

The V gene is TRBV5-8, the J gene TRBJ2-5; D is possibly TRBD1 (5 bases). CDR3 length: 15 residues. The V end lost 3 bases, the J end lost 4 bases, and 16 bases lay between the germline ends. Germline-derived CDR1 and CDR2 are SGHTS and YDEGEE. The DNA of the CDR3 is TGTGCCAGCAGCTGGGCCTGGGGCGGTGCAGAGACCCAGTACTTC. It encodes CASSWAWGGAETQYF.

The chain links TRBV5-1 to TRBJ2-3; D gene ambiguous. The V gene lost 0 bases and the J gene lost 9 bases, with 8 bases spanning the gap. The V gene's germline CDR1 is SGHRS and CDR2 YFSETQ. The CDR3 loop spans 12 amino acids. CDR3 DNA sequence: TGCGCCAGCAGCTTGGAGTTAGCAACGCAGTATTTT. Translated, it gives CASSLELATQYF.

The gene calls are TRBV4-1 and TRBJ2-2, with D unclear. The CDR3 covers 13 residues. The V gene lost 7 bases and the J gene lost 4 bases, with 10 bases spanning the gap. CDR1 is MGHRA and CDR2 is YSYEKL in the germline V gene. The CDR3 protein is CASKASITGELFF. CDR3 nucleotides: TGCGCCAGCAAGGCTAGTATCACCGGGGAGCTGTTTTTT.

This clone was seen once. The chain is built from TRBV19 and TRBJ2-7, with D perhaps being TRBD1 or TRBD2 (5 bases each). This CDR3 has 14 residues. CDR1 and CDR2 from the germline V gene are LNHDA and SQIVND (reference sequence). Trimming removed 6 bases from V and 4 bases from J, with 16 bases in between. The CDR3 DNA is TGTGCCAGTAGCCCTGGGACGGAGCGTTACGAGCAGTACTTC. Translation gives CASSPGTERYEQYF.

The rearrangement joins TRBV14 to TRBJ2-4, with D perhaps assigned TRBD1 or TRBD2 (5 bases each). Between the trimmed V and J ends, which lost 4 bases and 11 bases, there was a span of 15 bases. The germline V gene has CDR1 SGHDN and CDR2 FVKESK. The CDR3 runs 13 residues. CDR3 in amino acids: CASSRDSGTFQYF. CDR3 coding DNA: TGTGCCAGCAGCCGAGATTCCGGGACCTTTCAGTACTTC.

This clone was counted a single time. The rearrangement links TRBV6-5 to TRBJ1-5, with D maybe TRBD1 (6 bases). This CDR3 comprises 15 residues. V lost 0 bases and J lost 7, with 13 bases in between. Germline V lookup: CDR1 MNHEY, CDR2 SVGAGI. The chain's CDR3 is CASSYSRDTGQPQHF. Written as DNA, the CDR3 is TGTGCCAGCAGTTACTCAAGGGACACGGGACAGCCCCAGCATTTT.

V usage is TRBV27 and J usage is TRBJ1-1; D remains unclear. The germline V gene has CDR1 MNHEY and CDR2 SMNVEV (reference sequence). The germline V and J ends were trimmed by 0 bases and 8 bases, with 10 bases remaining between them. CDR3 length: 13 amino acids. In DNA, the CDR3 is TGTGCCAGCAGTTTATCTCTCCAGAGAGAAGCTTTCTTT. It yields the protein CASSLSLQREAFF.

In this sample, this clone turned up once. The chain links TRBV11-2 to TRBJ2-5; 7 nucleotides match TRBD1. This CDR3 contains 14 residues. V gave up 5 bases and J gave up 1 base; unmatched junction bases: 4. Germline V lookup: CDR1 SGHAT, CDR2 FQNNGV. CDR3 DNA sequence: TGTGCCAGCAGCCAGGGGACAGCCCAAGAGACCCAGTACTTC. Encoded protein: CASSQGTAQETQYF.

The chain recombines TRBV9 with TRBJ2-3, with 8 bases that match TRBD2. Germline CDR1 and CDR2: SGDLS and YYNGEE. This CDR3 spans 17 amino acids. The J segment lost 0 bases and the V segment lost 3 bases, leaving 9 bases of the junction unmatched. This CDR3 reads CASSARISSGSTDTQYF. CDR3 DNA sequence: TGTGCCAGCAGCGCGAGAATCTCTAGCGGGAGCACAGATACGCAGTATTTT.

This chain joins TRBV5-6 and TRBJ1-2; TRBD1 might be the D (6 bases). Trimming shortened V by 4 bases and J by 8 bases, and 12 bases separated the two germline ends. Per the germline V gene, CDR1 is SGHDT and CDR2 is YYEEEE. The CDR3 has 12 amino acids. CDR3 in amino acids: CASSPMGGGYTF. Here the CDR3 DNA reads TGTGCCAGCAGCCCAATGGGGGGCGGCTACACCTTC.

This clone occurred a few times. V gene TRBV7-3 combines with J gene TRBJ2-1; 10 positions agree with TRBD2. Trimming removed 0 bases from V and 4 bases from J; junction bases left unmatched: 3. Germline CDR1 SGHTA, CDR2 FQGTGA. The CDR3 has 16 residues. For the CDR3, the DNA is TGTGCCAGCAGCTTAACTGGGACTAGCGCATACAATGAGCAGTTCTTC. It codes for CASSLTGTSAYNEQFF.

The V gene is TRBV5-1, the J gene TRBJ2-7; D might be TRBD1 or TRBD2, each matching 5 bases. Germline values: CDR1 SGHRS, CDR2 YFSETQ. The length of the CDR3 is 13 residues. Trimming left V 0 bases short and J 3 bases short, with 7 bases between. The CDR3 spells CASSLGGVYEQYF. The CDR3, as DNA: TGCGCCAGCAGCTTGGGAGGGGTCTACGAGCAGTACTTC.

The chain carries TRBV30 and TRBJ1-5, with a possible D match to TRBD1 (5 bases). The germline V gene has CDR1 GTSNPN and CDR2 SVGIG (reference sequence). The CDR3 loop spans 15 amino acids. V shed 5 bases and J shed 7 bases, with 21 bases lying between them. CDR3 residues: CAWDLGHSGRQPQHF. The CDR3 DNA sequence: TGTGCCTGGGATCTTGGGCACTCAGGGCGACAGCCCCAGCATTTT.

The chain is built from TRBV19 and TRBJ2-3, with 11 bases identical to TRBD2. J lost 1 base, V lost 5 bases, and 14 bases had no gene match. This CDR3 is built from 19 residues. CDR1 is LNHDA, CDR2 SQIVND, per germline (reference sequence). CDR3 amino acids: CASSPRASGGPSRTDTQYF. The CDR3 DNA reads TGTGCCAGTAGTCCCCGGGCTAGCGGGGGGCCTTCACGCACAGATACGCAGTATTTT.

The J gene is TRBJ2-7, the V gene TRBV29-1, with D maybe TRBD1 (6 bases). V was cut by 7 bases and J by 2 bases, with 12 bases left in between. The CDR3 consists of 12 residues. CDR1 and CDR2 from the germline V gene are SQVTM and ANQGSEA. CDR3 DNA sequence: TGCAGCGCCAGACAGGAGACCTACGAGCAGTACTTC. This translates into CSARQETYEQYF.

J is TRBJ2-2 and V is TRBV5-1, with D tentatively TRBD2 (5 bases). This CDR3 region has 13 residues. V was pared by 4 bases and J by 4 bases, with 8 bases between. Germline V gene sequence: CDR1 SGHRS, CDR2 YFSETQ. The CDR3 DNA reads TGCGCCAGCAGCGAGGGTGGCACCGGGGAGCTGTTTTTT. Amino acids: CASSEGGTGELFF.

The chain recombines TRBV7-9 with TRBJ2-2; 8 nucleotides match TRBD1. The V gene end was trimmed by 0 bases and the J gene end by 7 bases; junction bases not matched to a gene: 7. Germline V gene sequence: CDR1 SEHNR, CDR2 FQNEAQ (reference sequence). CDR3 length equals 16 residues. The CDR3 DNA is TGTGCCAGCAGCTTAGCTCCAGGGGGCGCGGTCGGGGAGCTGTTTTTT. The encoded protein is CASSLAPGGAVGELFF.

The CDR3 region has the DNA TGTGCCAGTAGTAATAATGGGCTCGGGACAGTCTATGGCTACACCTTC. Translation: CASSNNGLGTVYGYTF. The V gene is TRBV19, the J gene TRBJ1-2, with TRBD1 matching over 7 bases. The CDR3 sequence is 16 residues long. V dropped 4 bases and J dropped 4; count of bases not matched to a gene: 12. The germline V gene encodes CDR1 LNHDA and CDR2 SQIVND (reference sequence).

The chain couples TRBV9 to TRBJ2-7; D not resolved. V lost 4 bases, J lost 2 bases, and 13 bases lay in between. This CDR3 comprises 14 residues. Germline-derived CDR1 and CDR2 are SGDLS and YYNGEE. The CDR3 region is CASSPAQSPYEQYF. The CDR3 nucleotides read TGTGCCAGCAGCCCCGCTCAATCTCCCTACGAGCAGTACTTC.

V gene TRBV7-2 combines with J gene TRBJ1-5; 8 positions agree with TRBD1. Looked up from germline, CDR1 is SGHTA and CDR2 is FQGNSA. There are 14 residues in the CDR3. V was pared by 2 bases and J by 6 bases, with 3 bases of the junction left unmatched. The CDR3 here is CASSLTGGGQPQHF. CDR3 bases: TGTGCCAGCAGCTTAACAGGGGGGGGTCAGCCCCAGCATTTT.